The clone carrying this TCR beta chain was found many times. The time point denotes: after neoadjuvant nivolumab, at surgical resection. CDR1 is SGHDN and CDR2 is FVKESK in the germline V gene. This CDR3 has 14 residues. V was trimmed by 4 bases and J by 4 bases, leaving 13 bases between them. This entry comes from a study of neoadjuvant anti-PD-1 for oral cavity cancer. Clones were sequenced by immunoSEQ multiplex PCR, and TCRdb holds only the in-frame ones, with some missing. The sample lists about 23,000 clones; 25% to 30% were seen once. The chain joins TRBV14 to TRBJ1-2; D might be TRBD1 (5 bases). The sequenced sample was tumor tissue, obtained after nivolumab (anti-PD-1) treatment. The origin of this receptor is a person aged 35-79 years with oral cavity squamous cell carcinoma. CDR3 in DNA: TGTGCCAGCAGCCTAGCCGGGACCTCCTATGGCTACACCTTC. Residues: CASSLAGTSYGYTF.